This T cell receptor beta chain came from a study of blood T cells in healthy people across ages. In the study overall: Per every two T cells, about one barcoded beta molecule was captured by template switching. Study observations and caveats: It was held that diversity estimates obtained from one million T cells represented underestimates. The percentage of naive T cells correlated strongly with TCR beta diversity.

It was with a sample-barcoded 5' primer and a J-beta primer mix that a second PCR of roughly 7 to 12 cycles was run. TCRdb passed the 5' RACE reads through MiXCR, listing each CDR3 protein once. The repertoire has under 2 million distinct CDR3 sequences, approximately 32% of them found once; the top ten carry 11%. This CDR3 region has 14 residues. CDR1 and CDR2 from the germline V gene are ENHRY and SYGVKD. V was shortened by 3 bases and J by 6 bases, with 12 bases between the two germline ends. This clonotype was seen a handful of times. Its antigen remains unknown. The receptor was derived from a woman younger than 45 in good health. Source material: blood. This rearrangement joins TRBV10-3 to TRBJ2-1; tentative D call: TRBD2 (6 bases). The CDR3 DNA follows: TGTGCCATCAGTGATTTCGCGGAGGGCAATGAGCAGTTCTTC. Residues: CAISDFAEGNEQFF.